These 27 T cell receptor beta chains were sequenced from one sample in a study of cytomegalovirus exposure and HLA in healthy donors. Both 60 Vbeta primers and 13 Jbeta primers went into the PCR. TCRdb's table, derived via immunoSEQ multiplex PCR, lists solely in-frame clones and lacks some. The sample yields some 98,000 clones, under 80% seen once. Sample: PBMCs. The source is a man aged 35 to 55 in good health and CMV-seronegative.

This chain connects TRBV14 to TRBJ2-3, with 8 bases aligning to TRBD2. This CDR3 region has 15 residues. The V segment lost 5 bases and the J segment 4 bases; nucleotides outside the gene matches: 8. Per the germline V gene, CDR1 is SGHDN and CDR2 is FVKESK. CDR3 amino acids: CASSAYLAGSDTQYF. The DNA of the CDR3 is TGTGCCAGCAGCGCGTATCTAGCGGGTTCAGATACGCAGTATTTT.

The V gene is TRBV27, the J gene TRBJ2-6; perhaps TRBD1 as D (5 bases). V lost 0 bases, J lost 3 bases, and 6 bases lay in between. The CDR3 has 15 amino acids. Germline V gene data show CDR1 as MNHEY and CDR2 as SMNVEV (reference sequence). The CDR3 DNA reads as TGTGCCAGCAGTTTATCTAGGGGTGGGGCCAACGTCCTGACTTTC. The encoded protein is CASSLSRGGANVLTF.

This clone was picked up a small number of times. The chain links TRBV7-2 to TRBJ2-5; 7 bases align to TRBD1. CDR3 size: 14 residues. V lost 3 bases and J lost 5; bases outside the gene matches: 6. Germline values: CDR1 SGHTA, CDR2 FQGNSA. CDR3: CASSLTGYGETQYF. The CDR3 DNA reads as TGTGCCAGCAGCTTGACAGGGTATGGGGAGACCCAGTACTTC.

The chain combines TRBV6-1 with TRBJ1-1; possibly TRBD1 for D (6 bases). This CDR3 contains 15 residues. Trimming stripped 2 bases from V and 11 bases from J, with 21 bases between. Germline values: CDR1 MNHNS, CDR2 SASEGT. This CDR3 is CASSETRAAGAIAFF. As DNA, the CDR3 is TGTGCCAGCAGTGAAACTAGAGCGGCAGGGGCTATTGCTTTCTTT.

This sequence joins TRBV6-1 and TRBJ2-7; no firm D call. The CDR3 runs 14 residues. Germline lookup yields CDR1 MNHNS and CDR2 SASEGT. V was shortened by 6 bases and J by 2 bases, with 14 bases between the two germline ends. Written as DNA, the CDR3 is TGTGCCAGCAGAATTCCGGTCGTTACCTACGAGCAGTACTTC. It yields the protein CASRIPVVTYEQYF.

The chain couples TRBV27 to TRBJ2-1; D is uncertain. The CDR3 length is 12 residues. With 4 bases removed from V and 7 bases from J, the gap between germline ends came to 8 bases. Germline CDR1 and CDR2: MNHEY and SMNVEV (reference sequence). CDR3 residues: CASSSMANEQFF. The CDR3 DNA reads TGTGCCAGCAGTTCCATGGCAAATGAGCAGTTCTTC.

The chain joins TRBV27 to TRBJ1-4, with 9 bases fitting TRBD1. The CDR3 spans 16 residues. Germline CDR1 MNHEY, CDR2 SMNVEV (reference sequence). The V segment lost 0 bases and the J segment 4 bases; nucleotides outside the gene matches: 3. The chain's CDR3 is CASSLSPGQGNEKLFF. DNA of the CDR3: TGTGCCAGCAGTTTATCCCCGGGACAGGGTAATGAAAAACTGTTTTTT.

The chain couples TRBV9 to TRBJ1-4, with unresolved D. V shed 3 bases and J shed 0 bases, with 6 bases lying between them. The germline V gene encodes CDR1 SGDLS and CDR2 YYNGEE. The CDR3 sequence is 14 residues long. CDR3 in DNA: TGTGCCAGCAGCGGGGCCGCAACTAATGAAAAACTGTTTTTT. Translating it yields CASSGAATNEKLFF.

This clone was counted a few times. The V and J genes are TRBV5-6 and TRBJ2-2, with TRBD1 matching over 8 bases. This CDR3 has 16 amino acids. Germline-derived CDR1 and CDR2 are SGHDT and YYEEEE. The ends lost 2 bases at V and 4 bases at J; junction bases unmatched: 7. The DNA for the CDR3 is TGTGCCAGCAGCTTCACGACAGGGGTCGGCACCGGGGAGCTGTTTTTT. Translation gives CASSFTTGVGTGELFF.

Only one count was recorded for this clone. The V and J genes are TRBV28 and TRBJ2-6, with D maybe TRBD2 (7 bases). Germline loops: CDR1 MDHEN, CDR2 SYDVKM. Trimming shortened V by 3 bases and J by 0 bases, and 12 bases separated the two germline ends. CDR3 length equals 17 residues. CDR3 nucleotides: TGTGCCAGCAGTTTTAGGGGGGGTCTCTCTGGGGCCAACGTCCTGACTTTC. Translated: CASSFRGGLSGANVLTF.

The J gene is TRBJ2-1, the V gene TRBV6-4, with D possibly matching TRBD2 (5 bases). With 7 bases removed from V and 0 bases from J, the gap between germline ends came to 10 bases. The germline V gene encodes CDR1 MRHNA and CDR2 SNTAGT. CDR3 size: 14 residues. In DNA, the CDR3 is TGTGCCAGCAAAAGGGAGAGCTCCTACAATGAGCAGTTCTTC. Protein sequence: CASKRESSYNEQFF.

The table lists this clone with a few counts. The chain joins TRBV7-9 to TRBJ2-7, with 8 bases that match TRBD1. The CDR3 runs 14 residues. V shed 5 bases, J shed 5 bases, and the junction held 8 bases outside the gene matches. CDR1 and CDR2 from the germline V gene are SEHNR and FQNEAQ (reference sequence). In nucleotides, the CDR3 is TGTGCCAGCAGCCAAAACAGGGACAGGAACGAGCAGTACTTC. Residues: CASSQNRDRNEQYF.

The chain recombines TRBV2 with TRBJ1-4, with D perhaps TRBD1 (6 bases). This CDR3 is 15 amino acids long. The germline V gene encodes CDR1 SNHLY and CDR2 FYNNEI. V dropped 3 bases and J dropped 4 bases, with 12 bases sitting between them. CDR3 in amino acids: CASSDLGRGNEKLFF. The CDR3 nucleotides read TGTGCCAGCAGTGACTTGGGCAGGGGTAATGAAAAACTGTTTTTT.

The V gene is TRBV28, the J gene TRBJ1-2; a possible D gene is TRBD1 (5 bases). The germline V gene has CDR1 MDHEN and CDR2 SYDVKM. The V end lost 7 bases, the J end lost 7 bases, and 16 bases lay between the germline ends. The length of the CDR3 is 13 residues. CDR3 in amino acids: CASTTGGGIGYTF. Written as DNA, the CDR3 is TGTGCCAGCACTACGGGGGGGGGTATTGGCTACACCTTC.

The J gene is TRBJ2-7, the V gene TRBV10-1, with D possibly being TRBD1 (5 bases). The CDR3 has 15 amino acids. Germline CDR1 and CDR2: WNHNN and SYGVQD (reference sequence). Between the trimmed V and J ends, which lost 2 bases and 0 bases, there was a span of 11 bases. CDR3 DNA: TGCGCCAGCAGTGAGGGCAGGACACCCTCCTACGAGCAGTACTTC. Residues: CASSEGRTPSYEQYF.

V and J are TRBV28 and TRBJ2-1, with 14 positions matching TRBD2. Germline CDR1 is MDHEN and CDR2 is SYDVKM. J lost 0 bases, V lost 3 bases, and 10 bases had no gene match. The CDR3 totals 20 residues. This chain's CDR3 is CASSFRTSGRYTSSYNEQFF. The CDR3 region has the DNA TGTGCCAGCAGTTTCAGGACTAGCGGGAGGTACACTAGCTCCTACAATGAGCAGTTCTTC.

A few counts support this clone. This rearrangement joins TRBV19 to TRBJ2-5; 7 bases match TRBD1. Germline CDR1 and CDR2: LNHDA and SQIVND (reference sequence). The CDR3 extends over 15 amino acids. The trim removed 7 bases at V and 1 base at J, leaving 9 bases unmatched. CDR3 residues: CASTATGNSQETQYF. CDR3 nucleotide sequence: TGTGCCAGTACCGCGACAGGGAATTCCCAAGAGACCCAGTACTTC.

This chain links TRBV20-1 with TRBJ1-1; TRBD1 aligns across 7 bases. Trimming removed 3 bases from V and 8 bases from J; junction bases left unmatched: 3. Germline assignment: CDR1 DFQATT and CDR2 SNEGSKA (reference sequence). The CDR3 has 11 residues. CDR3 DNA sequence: TGCAGTGCTAGCCAGGACAGGGAAGCTTTCTTT. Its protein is CSASQDREAFF.

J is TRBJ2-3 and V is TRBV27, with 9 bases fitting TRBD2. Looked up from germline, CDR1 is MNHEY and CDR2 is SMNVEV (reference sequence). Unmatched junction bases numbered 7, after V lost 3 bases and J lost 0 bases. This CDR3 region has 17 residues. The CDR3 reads CASSLASGESSTDTQYF. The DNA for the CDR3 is TGTGCCAGCAGTTTGGCTAGCGGGGAGTCTAGCACAGATACGCAGTATTTT.

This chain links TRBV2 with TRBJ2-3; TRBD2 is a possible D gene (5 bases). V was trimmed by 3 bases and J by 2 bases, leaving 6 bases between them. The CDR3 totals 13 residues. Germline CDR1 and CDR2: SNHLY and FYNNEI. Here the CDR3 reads CASSELATDTQYF. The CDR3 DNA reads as TGTGCCAGCAGTGAGCTAGCCACAGATACGCAGTATTTT. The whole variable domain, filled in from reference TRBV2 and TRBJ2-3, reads EPEVTQTPSHQVTQMGQEVILRCVPISNHLYFYWYRQILGQKVEFLVSFYNNEISEKSEIFDDQFSVERPDGSNFTLKIRSTKLEDSAMYFCASSELATDTQYFGPGTRLTVL.

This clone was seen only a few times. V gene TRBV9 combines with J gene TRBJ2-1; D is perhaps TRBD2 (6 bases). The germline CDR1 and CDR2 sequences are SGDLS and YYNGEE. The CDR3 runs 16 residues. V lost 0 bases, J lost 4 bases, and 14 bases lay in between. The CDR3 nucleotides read TGTGCCAGCAGCGTAGAGGAAGGGACTTTTTACAATGAGCAGTTCTTC. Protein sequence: CASSVEEGTFYNEQFF.

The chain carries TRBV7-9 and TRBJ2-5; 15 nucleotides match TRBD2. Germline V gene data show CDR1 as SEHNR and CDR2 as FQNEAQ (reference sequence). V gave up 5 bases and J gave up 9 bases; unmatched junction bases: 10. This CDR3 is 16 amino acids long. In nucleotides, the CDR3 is TGTGCCAGCAGCCCCCCCGGGACTAGCGGGAGGTCCCCCCAGTACTTC. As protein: CASSPPGTSGRSPQYF.

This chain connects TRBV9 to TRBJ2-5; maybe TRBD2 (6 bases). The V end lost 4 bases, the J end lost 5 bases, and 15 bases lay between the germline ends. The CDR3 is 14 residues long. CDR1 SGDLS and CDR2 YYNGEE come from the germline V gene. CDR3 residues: CASSPSGQTETQYF. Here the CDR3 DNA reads TGTGCCAGCAGCCCAAGCGGGCAGACGGAGACCCAGTACTTC.

The CDR3 DNA follows: TGTGCCAGCAACCTACTTCACACTGAAGCTTTCTTT. As protein: CASNLLHTEAFF. The J gene is TRBJ1-1, the V gene TRBV2; no reliable D call. The CDR3 consists of 12 residues. The V and J ends lost 7 bases and 3 bases respectively, with 9 bases between them. Germline CDR1 SNHLY, CDR2 FYNNEI.

CDR3 in DNA: TGTGCCAGCAGCCCAGGGGCTGGACTAGCGGGGACCCCCTACGAGCAGTACTTC. Translation: CASSPGAGLAGTPYEQYF. This chain uses TRBV11-2 with TRBJ2-7; 12 bases match TRBD2. The CDR3 runs to 18 residues. Germline CDR1 reads SGHAT; CDR2 reads FQNNGV. V lost 5 bases to trimming and J lost 2 bases; unmatched junction nucleotides: 13.

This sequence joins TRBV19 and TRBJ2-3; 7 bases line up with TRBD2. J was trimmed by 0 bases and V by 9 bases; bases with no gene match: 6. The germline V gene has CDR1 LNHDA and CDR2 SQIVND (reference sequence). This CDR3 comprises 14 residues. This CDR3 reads CASNIGGSTDTQYF. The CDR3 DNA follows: TGTGCCAGCAACATCGGGGGGAGCACAGATACGCAGTATTTT.

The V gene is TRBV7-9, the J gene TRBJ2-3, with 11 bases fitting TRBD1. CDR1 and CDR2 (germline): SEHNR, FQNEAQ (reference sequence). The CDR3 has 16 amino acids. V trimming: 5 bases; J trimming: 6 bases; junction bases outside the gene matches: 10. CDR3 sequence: CASSAFRDRGGDTQYF. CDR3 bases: TGTGCCAGCAGCGCGTTCCGGGACAGGGGGGGGGATACGCAGTATTTT.